The text below deals with one TCR beta chain. The sample comes from a study of OX40 agonist ivuxolimab in advanced cancers. Study-level information: The dose-escalation cohort had hepatocellular carcinoma, melanoma, renal cell or head and neck cancer.

Trimming removed 4 bases from V and 7 bases from J; junction bases left unmatched: 11. This CDR3 is 15 amino acids long. Germline loops: CDR1 SGHRS, CDR2 YFSETQ. The assay was immunoSEQ multiplex PCR, and TCRdb's table has in-frame clones only and misses some. The sample consists of 60,000 to 70,000 clones, 80% to 85% of them appearing once. Sequencing used CD4+ or CD8+ T cells sorted from blood, obtained in a trial of the OX40 agonist ivuxolimab. The V and J genes are TRBV5-1 and TRBJ2-7, with 10 bases aligning to TRBD2. The source of this sequence is an adult with an advanced solid tumor such as melanoma, head and neck, liver or kidney cancer. This CDR3 is CASSPTGTSVGEQYV. The CDR3 DNA reads as TGCGCCAGCAGCCCGACCGGGACTAGCGTTGGGGAGCAGTACGTC.